Presented here are 18 T cell receptor beta chains from one specimen sequenced in a study of cytomegalovirus exposure and HLA in healthy donors. It was with 60 Vbeta and 13 Jbeta primers that the PCR ran. Libraries were prepared by immunoSEQ multiplex PCR; TCRdb keeps only in-frame clonotypes and omits some of them. This sample has some 150,000 clones, with approximately 70% found just once. The specimen was PBMCs. The origin of the receptors is a woman aged 60 to 75 in good health and CMV-seropositive.

V gene TRBV9 combines with J gene TRBJ2-3, with D perhaps matching TRBD1 (6 bases). Trimming took 3 bases from V and 0 from J, leaving 14 bases between them. Germline V gene sequence: CDR1 SGDLS, CDR2 YYNGEE. CDR3 length: 16 amino acids. This chain's CDR3 is CASSGTRTVSTDTQYF. CDR3 DNA sequence: TGTGCCAGCAGCGGCACGCGGACAGTGAGCACAGATACGCAGTATTTT. Looking up the rest from reference TRBV9 and TRBJ2-3 gives the full variable domain: DSGVTQTPKHLITATGQRVTLRCSPRSGDLSVYWYQQSLDQGLQFLIQYYNGEERAKGNILERFSAQQFPDLHSELNLSSLELGDSALYFCASSGTRTVSTDTQYFGPGTRLTVL.

The rearrangement uses TRBV5-6 and TRBJ1-4; perhaps TRBD1 as D (6 bases). Deletions cut 0 bases from V and 0 bases from J, with 18 bases between. This CDR3 comprises 19 residues. CDR1 and CDR2 from the germline V gene are SGHDT and YYEEEE. CDR3 amino acids: CASSLAGTHEYATNEKLFF. CDR3 nucleotide sequence: TGTGCCAGCAGCTTGGCCGGGACACACGAATATGCAACTAATGAAAAACTGTTTTTT. Using reference TRBV5-6 and TRBJ1-4 for the parts outside the CDR3, the full variable domain is DAGVTQSPTHLIKTRGQQVTLRCSPKSGHDTVSWYQQALGQGPQFIFQYYEEEERQRGNFPDRFSGHQFPNYSSELNVNALLLGDSALYLCASSLAGTHEYATNEKLFFGSGTQLSVL.

This sequence joins TRBV29-1 and TRBJ2-1; no firm D call. The germline V and J ends were trimmed by 7 bases and 6 bases, with 10 bases remaining between them. This CDR3 comprises 11 residues. Germline loops: CDR1 SQVTM, CDR2 ANQGSEA. DNA of the CDR3: TGCAGCGCCGAATCGGGCAATGAGCAGTTCTTC. Protein: CSAESGNEQFF.

The chain is built from TRBV19 and TRBJ2-3, with TRBD1 as a possible D gene (7 bases). Germline CDR1 is LNHDA and CDR2 is SQIVND (reference sequence). Trimming took off 4 bases at V and 4 bases at J, with 12 bases between the two ends. This CDR3 comprises 14 residues. CDR3 sequence reads: CASSTQGGSDTQYF. In DNA, the CDR3 is TGTGCCAGTAGTACCCAGGGGGGATCAGATACGCAGTATTTT.

Of note for this clone: The same CDR3 arises from other DNA sequences in this sample as well. V and J are TRBV7-9 and TRBJ1-1; 7 bases are shared with TRBD1. CDR1 SEHNR and CDR2 FQNEAQ come from the germline V gene (reference sequence). Trimming cost V 1 base and J 5 bases; bases outside gene matches: 4. This CDR3 is built from 14 residues. This chain's CDR3 is CASSLGQGDTEAFF. CDR3 sequence (DNA): TGTGCCAGCAGCTTAGGACAGGGCGATACTGAAGCTTTCTTT.

The chain combines TRBV9 with TRBJ1-5; no clear D gene. The CDR3 is 14 amino acids. Germline V gene lookup returns CDR1 SGDLS and CDR2 YYNGEE. V lost 0 bases and J lost 7, with 11 bases in between. The DNA for the CDR3 is TGTGCCAGCAGCGTAGGCGAGAATCTACAGCCCCAGCATTTT. Translation: CASSVGENLQPQHF.

The rearrangement joins TRBV28 to TRBJ2-1, with 9 bases fitting TRBD1. V shed 5 bases, J shed 7 bases, and the junction held 6 bases outside the gene matches. The V gene's germline CDR1 is MDHEN and CDR2 SYDVKM. The CDR3 spans 14 residues. DNA for the CDR3: TGTGCCAGCAGTGGGGGGACAGGGCTTAATGAGCAGTTCTTC. Protein product: CASSGGTGLNEQFF.

V is TRBV29-1 and J is TRBJ2-5, with D unclear. Germline V gives CDR1 SQVTM, CDR2 ANQGSEA. V lost 3 bases and J lost 2, with 7 bases in between. The CDR3 covers 12 residues. For the CDR3, the DNA is TGCAGCGTTGACAAACAGCAAGAGACCCAGTACTTC. Translated, it gives CSVDKQQETQYF.

V gene TRBV9 combines with J gene TRBJ2-3, with 8 bases that match TRBD2. The junction had 6 bases not matched to a gene; V was cut back by 3 bases and J by 3 bases. Germline V gives CDR1 SGDLS, CDR2 YYNGEE. The CDR3 runs to 15 residues. DNA for the CDR3: TGTGCCAGCAGCGCAGGACTAGCCGCAACAGATACGCAGTATTTT. It yields the protein CASSAGLAATDTQYF.

The CDR3 DNA is TGTGCCAGCAGTTATTCCTTCTCCTACAATGAGCAGTTCTTC. It translates to CASSYSFSYNEQFF. This chain joins TRBV6-1 and TRBJ2-1; D is unresolved. Germline loops: CDR1 MNHNS, CDR2 SASEGT. V lost 5 bases to trimming and J lost 0 bases, with 8 bases between them. This CDR3 has 14 residues.

The sample holds a few counts of this clone. The V call is TRBV5-6, the J call TRBJ2-7, with D perhaps TRBD2 (5 bases). Trimming removed 2 bases from V and 7 bases from J, with 10 bases in between. The CDR3 extends over 12 amino acids. Germline V CDR1 and CDR2: SGHDT, YYEEEE. CDR3 protein: CASSFAPGEQYF. In DNA form, the CDR3 reads TGTGCCAGCAGCTTTGCACCGGGGGAGCAGTACTTC.

V gene TRBV11-2 combines with J gene TRBJ2-2; 12 positions agree with TRBD2. V dropped 5 bases and J dropped 6; count of bases not matched to a gene: 4. Germline assignment: CDR1 SGHAT and CDR2 FQNNGV. This CDR3 contains 15 residues. CDR3 residues: CASSRTSGTSGELFF. In nucleotides, the CDR3 is TGTGCCAGCAGCCGGACTAGCGGGACATCCGGGGAGCTGTTTTTT.

This chain connects TRBV7-8 to TRBJ2-1, with 13 bases identical to TRBD2. There are 15 residues in the CDR3. The V and J ends lost 4 bases and 9 bases, in that order; junction bases with no gene match: 6. The germline V gene encodes CDR1 SGHVS and CDR2 FQNEAQ. The CDR3: CASSSLGLAGAEQFF. The CDR3 coding sequence is TGTGCCAGCAGCTCACTCGGACTAGCGGGAGCTGAGCAGTTCTTC.

In its sample, this clone was seen a few times. The chain is built from TRBV18 and TRBJ2-1; 9 bases are a match to TRBD2. V was clipped by 4 bases and J by 4 bases; unmatched bases: 2. Germline CDR1 KGHSH, CDR2 LQKENI. This CDR3 is built from 14 residues. This CDR3 is CASSLTSGYNEQFF. DNA of the CDR3: TGTGCCAGCTCACTGACTAGCGGATACAATGAGCAGTTCTTC.

The rearrangement links TRBV18 to TRBJ2-3, with D perhaps TRBD1 (6 bases). Trimming took off 2 bases at V and 5 bases at J, with 11 bases between the two ends. The CDR3 has 14 amino acids. From germline, CDR1 is KGHSH and CDR2 LQKENI. The chain's CDR3 is CASSPSGDVDTQYF. As DNA, the CDR3 is TGTGCCAGCTCACCATCAGGGGACGTAGATACGCAGTATTTT.

The CDR3 loop is CSVARGRGVGEQFF. The DNA of the CDR3 is TGCAGCGTCGCCCGCGGGAGGGGTGTCGGTGAGCAGTTCTTC. The gene calls are TRBV29-1 and TRBJ2-1, with 9 bases fitting TRBD2. Unmatched junction bases numbered 12, after V lost 6 bases and J lost 9 bases. CDR1 is SQVTM, CDR2 ANQGSEA, per germline. The CDR3 loop spans 14 amino acids.

V and J are TRBV28 and TRBJ1-2, with 8 nucleotides matching TRBD1. CDR1 MDHEN and CDR2 SYDVKM come from the germline V gene. Trimming took 6 bases from V and 3 from J; bases not matched to a gene: 6. The CDR3 extends over 14 amino acids. The CDR3 reads CASRRTGRDYGYTF. The CDR3 coding sequence is TGTGCCAGCAGGCGGACAGGGAGAGACTATGGCTACACCTTC.

The chain couples TRBV27 to TRBJ2-7; 8 nucleotides line up with TRBD1. The germline V gene has CDR1 MNHEY and CDR2 SMNVEV (reference sequence). Trimming took 5 bases from V and 2 from J; bases not matched to a gene: 2. This CDR3 has 13 residues. The CDR3 nucleotides are TGTGCCAGCAGTCGCAGGGGGCCCTACGAGCAGTACTTC. Translated, it gives CASSRRGPYEQYF.